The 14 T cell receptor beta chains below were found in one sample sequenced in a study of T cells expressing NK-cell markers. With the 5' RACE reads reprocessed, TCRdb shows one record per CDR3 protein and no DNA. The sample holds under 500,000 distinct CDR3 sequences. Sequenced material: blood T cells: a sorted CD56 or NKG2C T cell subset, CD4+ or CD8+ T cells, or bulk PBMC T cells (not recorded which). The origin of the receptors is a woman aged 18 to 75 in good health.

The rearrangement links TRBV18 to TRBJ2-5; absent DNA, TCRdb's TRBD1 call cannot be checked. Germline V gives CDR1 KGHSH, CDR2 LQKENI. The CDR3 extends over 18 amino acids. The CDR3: CASSPLPEGGALKETQYF.

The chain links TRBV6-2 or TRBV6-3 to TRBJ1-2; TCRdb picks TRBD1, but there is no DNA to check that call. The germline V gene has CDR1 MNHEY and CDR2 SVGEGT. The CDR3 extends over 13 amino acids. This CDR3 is CASSSRTVYGYTF.

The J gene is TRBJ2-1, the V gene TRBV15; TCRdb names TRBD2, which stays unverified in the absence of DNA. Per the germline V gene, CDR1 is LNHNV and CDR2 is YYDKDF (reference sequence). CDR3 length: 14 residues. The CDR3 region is CATRGTSGNNEQFF.

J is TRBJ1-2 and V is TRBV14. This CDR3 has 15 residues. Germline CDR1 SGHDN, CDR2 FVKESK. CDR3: CASSQDYGGGLGYTF.

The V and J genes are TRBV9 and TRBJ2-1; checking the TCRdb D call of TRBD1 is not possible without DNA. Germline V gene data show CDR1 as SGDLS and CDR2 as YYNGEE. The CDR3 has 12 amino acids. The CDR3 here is CASSGASNEQFF.

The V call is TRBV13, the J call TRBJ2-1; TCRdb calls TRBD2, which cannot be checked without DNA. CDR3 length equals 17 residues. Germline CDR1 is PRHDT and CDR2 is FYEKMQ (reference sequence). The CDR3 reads CASSSNLAGATYNEQFF.

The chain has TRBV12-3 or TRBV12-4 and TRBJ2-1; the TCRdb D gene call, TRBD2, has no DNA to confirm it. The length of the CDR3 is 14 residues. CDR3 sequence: CASRRLAETNEQFF.

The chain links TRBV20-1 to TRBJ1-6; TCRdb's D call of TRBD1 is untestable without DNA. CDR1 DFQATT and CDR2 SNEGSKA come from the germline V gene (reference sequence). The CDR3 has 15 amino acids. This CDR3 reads CSARGTGTGNSPLHF.

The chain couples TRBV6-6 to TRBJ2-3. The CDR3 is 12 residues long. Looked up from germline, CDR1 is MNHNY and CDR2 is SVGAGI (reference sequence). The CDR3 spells CASSHRTDTQYF.

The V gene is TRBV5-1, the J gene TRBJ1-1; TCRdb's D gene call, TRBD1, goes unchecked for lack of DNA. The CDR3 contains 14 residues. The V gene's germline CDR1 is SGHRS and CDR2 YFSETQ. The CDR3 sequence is CASRGLTGNTEAFF.

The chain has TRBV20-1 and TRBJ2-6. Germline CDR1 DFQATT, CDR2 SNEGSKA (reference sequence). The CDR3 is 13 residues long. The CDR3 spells CSATVSGANVLTF.

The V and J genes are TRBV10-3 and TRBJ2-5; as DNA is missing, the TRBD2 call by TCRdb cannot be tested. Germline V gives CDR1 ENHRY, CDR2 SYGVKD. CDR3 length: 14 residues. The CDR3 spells CAISEWASGETQYF.

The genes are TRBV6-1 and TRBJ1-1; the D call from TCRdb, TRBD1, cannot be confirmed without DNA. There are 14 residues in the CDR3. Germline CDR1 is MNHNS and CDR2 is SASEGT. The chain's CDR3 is CASVDGTLNTEAFF.

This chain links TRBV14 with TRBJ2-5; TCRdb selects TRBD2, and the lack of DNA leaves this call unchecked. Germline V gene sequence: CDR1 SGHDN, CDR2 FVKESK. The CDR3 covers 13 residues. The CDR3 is CASSQRLEETQYF.